One sample yielded the 9 T cell receptor beta chains listed below, sequenced in a study of response to subunit inactivated influenza vaccine. MiXCR was run by TCRdb on the RT-PCR reads, yielding one entry per CDR3 protein. The table lists 860,000 or so distinct CDR3 sequences, approximately 22% of them singletons. The source was PBMCs from blood, collected roughly 5 days after vaccination. The source is a man aged 50-60 years who received an inactivated influenza vaccine.

V gene TRBV29-1 combines with J gene TRBJ2-2, with D maybe TRBD2 (6 bases). The V end lost 3 bases, the J end lost 4 bases, and 9 bases lay between the germline ends. Germline CDR1 SQVTM, CDR2 ANQGSEA. There are 13 residues in the CDR3. CDR3 protein: CSVDGSGTGELFF. CDR3 nucleotide sequence: TGCAGCGTTGACGGGAGTGGCACCGGGGAGCTGTTTTTT.

This clonotype has at least ten counts. The chain has TRBV20-1 and TRBJ2-5; either TRBD1 or TRBD2 may supply D (5 bases each). This CDR3 comprises 14 residues. Germline-derived CDR1 and CDR2 are DFQATT and SNEGSKA (reference sequence). Trimming shortened V by 6 bases and J by 3 bases, and 17 bases separated the two germline ends. CDR3 sequence: CSARRTGLKETQYF. The CDR3 DNA is TGCAGTGCGAGACGAACGGGGCTTAAAGAGACCCAGTACTTC.

V and J are TRBV6-1 and TRBJ2-1; D is possibly TRBD1 (5 bases). The length of the CDR3 is 17 residues. Germline V gene data show CDR1 as MNHNS and CDR2 as SASEGT. The germline V and J ends were trimmed by 7 bases and 0 bases, with 19 bases remaining between them. As DNA, the CDR3 is TGTGCCAGCACCAAACGATCGACAGACAGCTCCTACAATGAGCAGTTCTTC. Translation gives CASTKRSTDSSYNEQFF.

This clonotype was detected only a few times. The rearrangement joins TRBV7-9 to TRBJ2-2; TRBD1 aligns across 10 bases. The CDR3 extends over 15 amino acids. Germline lookup yields CDR1 SEHNR and CDR2 FQNEAQ (reference sequence). Losses at the gene ends were 5 bases for V and 7 bases for J; bases not matched to a gene: 7. CDR3 in amino acids: CASSPWTGGIGELFF. CDR3 bases: TGTGCCAGCAGCCCCTGGACAGGGGGGATCGGGGAGCTGTTTTTT.

This sequence joins TRBV4-3 and TRBJ2-3; 8 bases map to TRBD2. The trim removed 1 base at V and 3 bases at J, leaving 6 bases unmatched. Germline CDR1 reads LGHNA; CDR2 reads YSLEER. The CDR3 runs to 16 residues. The CDR3 DNA is TGCGCCAGCAGCCAAGTCACCCGCGGGAGGACAGATACGCAGTATTTT. Translating gives CASSQVTRGRTDTQYF.

The rearrangement joins TRBV7-9 to TRBJ1-1; 10 bases fit TRBD1. The CDR3 runs 16 residues. Per germline, CDR1 SEHNR and CDR2 FQNEAQ (reference sequence). After removal of 4 bases from V and 4 bases from J, the junction contained 9 bases not matched to a gene. The CDR3 loop reads CASSSPGQGSRTEAFF. The DNA of the CDR3 is TGTGCCAGCAGCTCACCGGGACAGGGGAGTCGCACTGAAGCTTTCTTT.

J is TRBJ2-7 and V is TRBV28; D call uncertain. Trimming stripped 7 bases from V and 0 bases from J, with 10 bases between. Germline lookup yields CDR1 MDHEN and CDR2 SYDVKM. The CDR3 is 13 residues long. The CDR3 sequence is CASKDDGSYEQYF. The CDR3 DNA reads TGTGCCAGCAAAGACGACGGCTCCTACGAGCAGTACTTC.

V usage is TRBV29-1 and J usage is TRBJ2-3, with D perhaps matching TRBD2 (6 bases). Per germline, CDR1 SQVTM and CDR2 ANQGSEA. The V gene lost 6 bases and the J gene lost 2 bases, with 12 bases spanning the gap. The CDR3 is 13 residues long. In DNA, the CDR3 is TGCAGCGTATTGACTAGAGACACAGATACGCAGTATTTT. This codes for CSVLTRDTDTQYF.

The chain carries TRBV6-2 or TRBV6-3 and TRBJ2-5; D is ambiguous. CDR1 and CDR2 (germline): MNHEY, SVGEGT. The CDR3 contains 16 residues. V was pared by 0 bases and J by 5 bases, with 16 bases between. This CDR3 is CASSYSMNADGETQYF. The CDR3 DNA sequence: TGTGCCAGCAGTTACTCGATGAATGCTGATGGGGAGACCCAGTACTTC.